Many counts were recorded for the clone carrying this T cell receptor (beta chain). Its antigen is unknown. The data stem from a study of T cells in Graves' hyperthyroidism and ophthalmopathy. Study outcomes and limitations: Blood also contained most expanded thyroid clonotypes above 0.001.

The junction had 5 bases not matched to a gene; V was cut back by 5 bases and J by 8 bases. The germline V gene encodes CDR1 SGHRS and CDR2 YFSETQ. The CDR3 runs to 13 residues. RNA transcripts served as the template for amplifying TCR beta CDR3 regions. HTBI primers drove first-round RT-PCR of the TCR CDR3. Via MiXCR, TCRdb re-called the multiplex PCR reads, giving one row per CDR3 protein. The table has roughly 250,000 distinct CDR3 sequences, around 15% seen once. Material: blood. The V gene is TRBV5-1, the J gene TRBJ2-1; 9 bases match TRBD2. The sequence derives from a woman aged 18 to 35 with Graves' ophthalmopathy. CDR3 nucleotide sequence: TGCGCCAGCAGACTAGCGGGTCTAGATGAGCAGTTCTTC. Translating gives CASRLAGLDEQFF.